These T cell receptor beta chains were read from a single sample in a study of T cells in Graves' hyperthyroidism and ophthalmopathy. TCRdb reanalysed the multiplex PCR reads using MiXCR and keeps one entry per CDR3 protein. The sample records a few hundred thousand distinct CDR3 sequences, 18% being singletons. Sequencing was done on a sample of blood. The receptors originated from a man between 18 and 29 years old with Graves' ophthalmopathy. Each CDR3 is given with its conserved first and last residue. Fields, in order: J gene, D gene, V gene, clone size, CDR3 DNA, CDR3 protein. A D gene is named only where the DNA matches it firmly. Clone size is given for some rows only: seen once, a few or many times, or a class if the clone is expanded.

J gene: TRBJ1-1; D gene: .; V gene: TRBV5-1; clone size: .; CDR3 DNA: TGCGCCAGCAGATCGGGGGTGAACACTGAAGCTTTCTTT; CDR3 protein: CASRSGVNTEAFF
J gene: TRBJ1-1; D gene: .; V gene: TRBV19; clone size: .; CDR3 DNA: TGTGCCAGTAGTCCTAGGGTGGGGGCTGAAGCTTTCTTT; CDR3 protein: CASSPRVGAEAFF
J gene: TRBJ1-1; D gene: TRBD1; V gene: TRBV10-3; clone size: many; CDR3 DNA: TGTGCCATCAGTGGTCGGACAGGGGAAAGGAACACTGAAGCTTTCTTT; CDR3 protein: CAISGRTGERNTEAFF
J gene: TRBJ2-7; D gene: .; V gene: TRBV27; clone size: .; CDR3 DNA: TGTGCCAGCAGTTTCTCGCGGGCAGTTTTCGGCTACGAGCAGTACTTC; CDR3 protein: CASSFSRAVFGYEQYF
J gene: TRBJ1-2; D gene: .; V gene: TRBV12-3/TRBV12-4; clone size: many; CDR3 DNA: TGTGCCAGCAGTTTCGGCAGAAGGGGCTATGGCTACACCTTC; CDR3 protein: CASSFGRRGYGYTF
J gene: TRBJ2-3; D gene: .; V gene: TRBV6-2/TRBV6-3; clone size: .; CDR3 DNA: TGTGCCAGCAGTTACACGGTCCTTGGGGATACGCAGTATTTT; CDR3 protein: CASSYTVLGDTQYF
J gene: TRBJ1-4; D gene: TRBD1; V gene: TRBV12-3/TRBV12-4; clone size: many; CDR3 DNA: TGTGCCAGCAGCCCCGGGACAGGGAATGAAAAACTGTTTTTT; CDR3 protein: CASSPGTGNEKLFF
J gene: TRBJ1-4; D gene: .; V gene: TRBV28; clone size: .; CDR3 DNA: TGTGCCAGCAGGCGCCGTAATGAAAAACTGTTTTTT; CDR3 protein: CASRRRNEKLFF
J gene: TRBJ2-1; D gene: TRBD1; V gene: TRBV18; clone size: few; CDR3 DNA: TGTGCCAGCTCACCACCGGGGACAGGGGGTCTGGGCAATGAGCAGTTCTTC; CDR3 protein: CASSPPGTGGLGNEQFF
J gene: TRBJ2-5; D gene: .; V gene: TRBV24-1; clone size: few; CDR3 DNA: TGTGCCACCAGTGATACAGCCTTTCAAGAGACCCAGTACTTC; CDR3 protein: CATSDTAFQETQYF
J gene: TRBJ2-7; D gene: .; V gene: TRBV11-2; clone size: many; CDR3 DNA: TGTGCCAGCAGCTTAGATCAGATAGGGGCCAACGAGCAGTACTTC; CDR3 protein: CASSLDQIGANEQYF
J gene: TRBJ2-3; D gene: .; V gene: TRBV3-1; clone size: .; CDR3 DNA: TGTGCCAGCAGCCAAGATAGAAGTCGAGATACGCAGTATTTT; CDR3 protein: CASSQDRSRDTQYF
J gene: TRBJ2-4; D gene: .; V gene: TRBV12-3/TRBV12-4; clone size: few; CDR3 DNA: TGTGCCAGCAGTTTTGGTCTAGCCAAAAACATTCAGTACTTC; CDR3 protein: CASSFGLAKNIQYF